This TCR beta chain was recorded in a study of shared clonotypes between healthy human individuals (dated by TCRdb to 2018 to 2020). About the investigation overall: A couple of women and three men aged 18 to 49 years were included in the cohort. Blood TCR repertoires of about 5 healthy adults were deeply sequenced to estimate repertoire size and the extent of clonotype sharing between individuals. For each donor, CD4 naive and CD4 memory were each run on three plates, CD8 naive on two plates, and CD8 memory on one plate. Leukapheresis yielded between about 0.9 and 8.9 billion PBMCs per donor. To increase sequencing depth and limit assay-specific biases, TCR repertoire library preparation and sequencing were carried out by different laboratories using diverse techniques.

Study-wide conclusions, independent of this receptor: Compared with non-shared clonotypes, clonotypes shared by all four sorted-subset donors had higher generation probabilities. When a handful of donors were compared, the shared fraction of clonotypes was 5% to 6.5% for naive CD4, about 4% for naive CD8, 2.3% for memory CD4, and about 0.36% for memory CD8. Estimated clonotype richness was generally larger for naive than for memory subsets. Sampling was restricted to blood, and TCR repertoires in tissues likely differ from the TCR repertoires found in blood. The small number of donors limited the genetic and exposure-history diversity represented. Rarefaction of sorted-subset datasets indicated incomplete sequencing despite the large sequencing depth. Pairwise subsampling led to the expectation that sequencing depth would affect the degree of clonotype sharing among donors.

Using the deep immunoSEQ assay, TCR CDR3 regions were amplified from genomic DNA by multiplex PCR. For each cell subset, the extracted genomic DNA was distributed evenly across all wells of several immunoSEQ 96-well plates, and each plate served as one replicate. Each replicate PCR for sorted subsets received about 220 ng genomic DNA, equal to about 30,000 T cell genomes. Purified libraries were quantified with a Qubit 3.0 fluorometer, sized on a Bioanalyzer 2100, and re-quantified with the KAPA Library Quantification kit. Every immunoSEQ 96-well plate was sequenced on a separate single-read 150-cycle Illumina NextSeq 550 flow cell. On the authors' methods: The immunoSEQ output contained only junctional sequences without quality scores, so filtering could not match that applied to full-length reads. Sequences were annotated with PyIR, a Python wrapper for IgBLAST v1.9, and V/J genes and CDR3 were assigned using IMGT germline references. Any read was removed if the V/J assignment was weak (E-value above 1e-6), the CDR3 was missing, or the read contained stop codons, out-of-frame junctions, or ambiguous translated residues. A V3J clonotype was defined by an identical inferred V gene, J gene, and CDR3 amino acid sequence. Percentage overlap between repertoires was calculated by dividing the number of shared unique clonotypes by the size of the smaller repertoire. Three approaches were used to assess repertoire richness: RTK rarefaction, the Chao1 estimator, and Recon v2.1 estimates of unobserved clonotypes. Generation probabilities were computed with OLGA for all TCRbeta clonotypes obtained by the gDNA method from four donors. TCRdb took this table from immuneACCESS and kept in-frame rearrangements with V and J called. Such tables lack part of the clones; where checked against another copy, unresolved V genes explain under half of the gap, and the rest is unexplained. That table supplies the V and J calls and clone size; D and trimming were determined from the DNA. Present in this sample are roughly 2,500,000 clones, 93% of which were seen just once. About 0.38% of the sample is in the top ten clones.

Details on this clone: No cognate antigen has been identified for it. No clone much larger than this one lies a single base away; base qualities are absent.

The donors were healthy, HIV-negative adults with no recently reported acute infections or vaccinations. Only Caucasian adults living in Nashville, Tennessee, USA were represented among the donors. Magnetic negative selection was used to enrich CD4+ T cells, after which naive cells were positively selected on CD45RA and the negative fraction became the memory subset. After blood collection by leukapheresis, PBMCs were isolated using Ficoll-Histopaque density gradient centrifugation and then cryopreserved in the vapor phase of liquid nitrogen. Purity and quantity of every magnetically sorted T cell population were checked by analytical flow cytometry. From each sorted fraction, genomic DNA was isolated and quantified by UV absorbance on a Nanodrop 2000c. Sequenced material: naive CD4+ T cells from PBMCs. According to the study, the label for this sample's cell subset or site signals: CD45RA+ positively selected. The origin of this receptor is a man between 18 and 35 years old in good health. Some clones in this sample may be carry-over from other donors' samples.

The sequenced DNA is TGTGCCAGTCTCAAGGACAGGCGTTATAGCAATCAGCCCCAGCATTTT. It translates to CASLKDRRYSNQPQHF. The chain links TRBV19 with TRBJ1-5; 7 middle bases align to TRBD1. For CDR1 and CDR2, the germline V gene (reference sequence) lists LNHDA and SQIVND. The cysteine opens and the phenylalanine closes a CDR3 of 16 amino acids. Kept here is only the CDR3 DNA, which spans 48 bases and is read in frame from base 1. The V end gives up 8 bases and the J end 0 bases, leaving 10 bases in the junction not matched to a gene.